Listed here is a single T cell receptor (beta chain). The antigen is not known. The germline gives CDR1 SGHAT, CDR2 FQDESV (reference sequence). This CDR3 spans 18 amino acids. Trimming removed 5 bases from V and 4 bases from J; junction bases left unmatched: 14. This entry belongs to a study of identical twins. Findings and limits, study-wide: Carriage of fewer insertions was seen in abundant cord blood beta clonotypes, whereas memory repertoires showed none. Conclusions leaned on cross-sectional statistical analysis and did not track the same donors over time. Invariant T cells like MAIT and iNKT could partly confound the zero-insertion analyses. Out-of-frame TCR alpha sharing in monozygotic twins exceeded recombination model predictions.

MiXCR, run by TCRdb on the 5' RACE reads, gives a single entry per CDR3 protein. This sample has about 530,000 distinct CDR3 sequences, with nearly 15% found just once. These data were also reused for a study on yellow fever vaccine responses in identical twins.

This receptor was taken from a woman younger than 30 in good health. Sequenced material: CD4+ T cells sorted from blood. The V and J genes are TRBV11-1 and TRBJ2-1; 10 nucleotides line up with TRBD2. The CDR3 bases are TGTGCCAGCAGCGCCTACTGGACTAGCGGAAGGGTATACAATGAGCAGTTCTTC. Translated, it gives CASSAYWTSGRVYNEQFF.